These 15 T cell receptor beta chains originate from one sample sequenced in a study of blood T cells in healthy people across ages. For the second PCR, which ran for 7 to 11 cycles, a sample-barcoded 5' primer and a J-beta primer mix were used. Using its own MiXCR run on the 5' RACE reads, TCRdb lists one record per CDR3 protein. The sample carries about 510,000 distinct CDR3 sequences, about 27% recorded once. These data also formed part of another study, on T cells of mothers and their children.

The sequencing input was blood. The receptors shown here come from a boy aged 2 to 10 in good health.

The V call is TRBV7-9, the J call TRBJ1-2, with unresolved D. The V gene lost 3 bases and the J gene lost 7 bases, with 12 bases spanning the gap. Germline CDR1 reads SEHNR; CDR2 reads FQNEAQ (reference sequence). The CDR3 covers 13 residues. In DNA, the CDR3 is TGTGCCAGCAGCTTCCCTCCACCGGCTGGCTACACCTTC. This gives the protein CASSFPPPAGYTF.

The chain combines TRBV20-1 with TRBJ2-5, with 13 bases lining up with TRBD2. The assigned J gene may be wrong: the sequence end matches TRBJ2-1 better. This CDR3 has 14 residues. From germline, CDR1 is DFQATT and CDR2 SNEGSKA (reference sequence). CDR3 protein: CSAGTGLAGNEQFF. The CDR3 region has the DNA TGCAGTGCTGGGACGGGACTAGCGGGGAATGAGCAGTTCTTC.

This clonotype was found a few times. The chain combines TRBV6-2 or TRBV6-3 with TRBJ1-6; 7 bases fit TRBD1. The CDR3 runs 15 residues. Germline trimming cut 5 bases from V and 9 bases from J; bases unmatched to any gene: 10. Germline V gene lookup returns CDR1 MNHEY and CDR2 SVGEGT. In DNA form, the CDR3 reads TGTGCCAGCAGTCTACGGGACAGCCGAGTTTCACCCCTCCACTTT. Protein sequence: CASSLRDSRVSPLHF.

The genes are TRBV12-3 or TRBV12-4 and TRBJ1-2; no clear D. Trimming shortened V by 6 bases and J by 0 bases, and 8 bases separated the two germline ends. This CDR3 region has 13 residues. This chain's CDR3 is CASSWAPNYGYTF. For the CDR3, the DNA is TGTGCCAGCAGCTGGGCTCCTAACTATGGCTACACCTTC.

There are a few counts of this clonotype. This rearrangement joins TRBV2 to TRBJ2-5; no firm D call. Trimming shortened V by 3 bases and J by 5 bases, and 13 bases separated the two germline ends. Germline values: CDR1 SNHLY, CDR2 FYNNEI. The CDR3 covers 14 residues. Here the CDR3 DNA reads TGTGCCAGCAGTGATGGCAGGCCTGTGGAGACCCAGTACTTC. Its translation is CASSDGRPVETQYF.

There are a few counts of this clonotype. The rearrangement joins TRBV10-3 to TRBJ2-1; 7 bases line up with TRBD1. The CDR3 extends over 13 amino acids. V lost 5 bases and J lost 8; bases outside the gene matches: 6. From germline, CDR1 is ENHRY and CDR2 SYGVKD. CDR3 residues: CAISLTGFDEQFF. CDR3 DNA: TGTGCCATCAGTTTGACAGGGTTCGATGAGCAGTTCTTC.

The V gene is TRBV3-1, the J gene TRBJ2-7; D gene uncertain. From germline, CDR1 is LGHDT and CDR2 YNNKEL (reference sequence). The V gene lost 3 bases and the J gene lost 3 bases, with 6 bases spanning the gap. CDR3 length: 12 residues. The chain's CDR3 is CASSQSLYEQYF. The CDR3, as DNA: TGTGCCAGCAGCCAGAGTCTCTACGAGCAGTACTTC.

The rearrangement links TRBV7-2 to TRBJ2-5, with TRBD2 identical over 12 bases. CDR1 is SGHTA, CDR2 FQGNSA, per germline. The CDR3 loop spans 15 amino acids. With V trimmed by 3 bases and J by 5 bases, 4 bases remained unmatched. In DNA, the CDR3 is TGTGCCAGCAGCTTGACCGGACTAGCGGGGGAGACCCAGTACTTC. It encodes CASSLTGLAGETQYF.

V and J are TRBV18 and TRBJ1-1, with TRBD1 identical over 9 bases. The germline V gene encodes CDR1 KGHSH and CDR2 LQKENI. CDR3 length equals 14 residues. With V trimmed by 3 bases and J by 8 bases, 7 bases remained unmatched. CDR3 sequence (DNA): TGTGCCAGCTCACCCGGGACAGGGACTTTAGAAGCTTTCTTT. This sequence encodes CASSPGTGTLEAFF.

The chain joins TRBV5-1 to TRBJ2-5, with D perhaps matching TRBD1 or TRBD2 (5 bases each). The CDR3 contains 14 residues. Germline loops: CDR1 SGHRS, CDR2 YFSETQ. V lost 2 bases to trimming and J lost 5 bases, with 13 bases between them. CDR3 residues: CASSFGTPGETQYF. CDR3 nucleotide sequence: TGCGCCAGCAGCTTCGGGACGCCCGGGGAGACCCAGTACTTC. Drawing the rest from reference TRBV5-1 and TRBJ2-5, the complete variable domain is KAGVTQTPRYLIKTRGQQVTLSCSPISGHRSVSWYQQTPGQGLQFLFEYFSETQRNKGNFPGRFSGRQFSNSRSEMNVSTLELGDSALYLCASSFGTPGETQYFGPGTRLLVL.

J is TRBJ2-1 and V is TRBV7-9; either TRBD1 or TRBD2 may fit D (5 bases each). The J call may be incorrect, as the DNA end agrees better with TRBJ2-7. There are 12 residues in the CDR3. CDR1 is SEHNR, CDR2 FQNEAQ, per germline (reference sequence). CDR3 sequence: CASSPGPGEQYF. The DNA of the CDR3 is TGTGCCAGCAGCCCGGGACCTGGCGAGCAGTACTTC.

CDR3 protein: CASRPSRASNQPQHF. The DNA for the CDR3 is TGTGCCAGTAGACCCAGTCGGGCTAGCAATCAGCCCCAGCATTTT. This sequence joins TRBV19 and TRBJ1-5; D is unresolved. The CDR3 contains 15 residues. Trimming stripped 6 bases from V and 0 bases from J, with 12 bases between. Germline values: CDR1 LNHDA, CDR2 SQIVND (reference sequence).

This clonotype occurred a few times. The CDR3 nucleotides read TGTGCCAGCAGCCCCACAGACAGGGTCTACGAGCAGTACTTC. Translating gives CASSPTDRVYEQYF. The chain recombines TRBV7-6 with TRBJ2-7; 7 bases align to TRBD1. The CDR3 runs 14 residues. With V trimmed by 5 bases and J by 3 bases, 7 bases remained unmatched. The germline CDR1 and CDR2 sequences are SGHVS and FNYEAQ.

This clonotype has more than one count but fewer than ten. This chain links TRBV7-6 with TRBJ1-4; unclear D gene. This CDR3 region has 17 residues. CDR1 and CDR2 from the germline V gene are SGHVS and FNYEAQ. Trimming took 0 bases from V and 0 from J, leaving 11 bases between them. In DNA, the CDR3 is TGTGCCAGCAGCTTAGCGAGGCCGGGAGCAACTAATGAAAAACTGTTTTTT. Protein product: CASSLARPGATNEKLFF.

This clonotype has more than one count but fewer than ten. The gene calls are TRBV5-8 and TRBJ1-4; D gene unclear. CDR3 length: 15 amino acids. The germline gives CDR1 SGHTS, CDR2 YDEGEE. Trimming left V 1 base short and J 4 bases short, with 11 bases between. CDR3 nucleotide sequence: TGTGCCAGCAGCTTGTTGGCAGGATTTAATGAAAAACTGTTTTTT. It translates to CASSLLAGFNEKLFF.